This T cell receptor (beta chain) was observed in a study of blood T cell repertoires in COVID-19. The V segment lost 3 bases and the J segment 5 bases; nucleotides outside the gene matches: 7. CDR3 size: 16 residues. From germline, CDR1 is MDHEN and CDR2 SYDVKM. Clones were sequenced by immunoSEQ multiplex PCR, and TCRdb holds only the in-frame ones, with some missing. The data contain approximately 200,000 clones, about 90% of them singletons. This chain uses TRBV28 with TRBJ2-5; 12 bases map to TRBD2. This receptor was taken from a man in his thirties or forties who had recovered from COVID-19. Sequencing input: PBMCs or T cells enriched from blood (not recorded which). CDR3 sequence reads: CASSFQLAGGLETQYF. The CDR3 nucleotides read TGTGCCAGCAGTTTCCAACTAGCGGGAGGATTGGAGACCCAGTACTTC.